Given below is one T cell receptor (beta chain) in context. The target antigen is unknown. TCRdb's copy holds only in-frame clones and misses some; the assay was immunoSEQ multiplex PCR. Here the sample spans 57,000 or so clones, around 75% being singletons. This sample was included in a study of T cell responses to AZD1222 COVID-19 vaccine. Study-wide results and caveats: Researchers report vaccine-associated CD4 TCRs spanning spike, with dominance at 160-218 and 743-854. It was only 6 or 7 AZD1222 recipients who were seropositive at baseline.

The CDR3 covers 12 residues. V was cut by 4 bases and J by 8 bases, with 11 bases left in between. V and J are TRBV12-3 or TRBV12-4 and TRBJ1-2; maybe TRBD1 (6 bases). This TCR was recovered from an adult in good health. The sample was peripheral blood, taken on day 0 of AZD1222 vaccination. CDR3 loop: CASSSGHRGYTF. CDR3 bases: TGTGCCAGCAGTTCGGGACACCGGGGCTACACCTTC.